This T cell receptor (beta chain) was documented in a study of T cells in localized non-small cell lung cancer. Trimming pared 5 bases from V and 5 bases from J, leaving 11 bases between. In germline, CDR1 is SGDLS, CDR2 YYNGEE. This CDR3 comprises 12 residues. Study outcomes and limitations: Among the tissues sampled, uninvolved adjacent lung had the highest T cell clonality, above tumor. Heterogeneity remains possible, as sequencing covered one tumor region only. A median of around 60 of the top 100 tumor clones appeared in adjacent lung, which was paired and uninvolved. Overall survival was longer when the density of T cells in the blood was higher.

This clone was picked up a small number of times. The target antigen is unknown. Assay: immunoSEQ multiplex PCR; the TCRdb copy retains only in-frame clones and omits some. This repertoire shows over 10,000 clones, 28% found once; its top ten account for roughly 7.9%. Here the sequenced sample was lung tumor tissue, taken before any cancer treatment. The TCR sequence derives from a female donor over 55 with stage I lung adenocarcinoma. The chain uses TRBV9 and TRBJ2-7, with D possibly being TRBD1 (6 bases). The CDR3 reads CASSLQGNEQYF. The CDR3, as DNA: TGTGCCAGCAGTCTACAGGGTAACGAGCAGTACTTC.